This entry features one T cell receptor (beta chain) sequence. The sample originates from a study of blood T cell repertoires in COVID-19. Looked up from germline, CDR1 is SGHVS and CDR2 is FQNEAQ. The CDR3 is 15 residues long. V lost 0 bases, J lost 6 bases, and 6 bases stayed unmatched. The assay was immunoSEQ multiplex PCR, and TCRdb's table has in-frame clones only and misses some. The data contain 310,000 or so clones, 75% to 95% of them singletons. The receptor comes from a woman in her twenties or thirties who had recovered from COVID-19. The J gene is TRBJ1-1, the V gene TRBV7-8; 8 nucleotides align to TRBD1. Material: PBMCs or T cells enriched from blood (not recorded which). This chain's CDR3 is CASSLAPGGIAEAFF. CDR3 in DNA: TGTGCCAGCAGCTTAGCGCCAGGGGGCATCGCTGAAGCTTTCTTT. Complete variable domain (other parts from reference TRBV7-8 and TRBJ1-1): GAGVSQSPRYKVAKRGQDVALRCDPISGHVSLFWYQQALGQGPEFLTYFQNEAQLDKSGLPSDRFFAERPEGSVSTLKIQRTQQEDSAVYLCASSLAPGGIAEAFFGQGTRLTVV.